Below, 8 T cell receptor beta chains from the same sample are listed, as sequenced in a study of blood T cell repertoires in COVID-19. The repertoire was sequenced with immunoSEQ multiplex PCR; TCRdb's copy has only in-frame clones and lacks some. The sample lists 25,000 to 30,000 clones; 83% were seen once. The sequenced material came from peripheral blood. The receptors were sampled from a human donor in a cohort sampled during active COVID-19.

A word on this clone: One end of the junction does not line up with germline, which may come from a read error. The chain is built from TRBV5-1 and TRBJ1-5, with 9 positions matching TRBD1. CDR1 is SGHRS and CDR2 is YFSETQ in the germline V gene. The CDR3 is 17 residues long. Here the CDR3 reads CASSLGPTGGKYQSQHF. The CDR3 region has the DNA TGCGCCAGCAGCTTGGGACCGACAGGGGGGAAGTATCAGTCCCAGCATTTT.

This clone was counted only a few times. The J gene is TRBJ1-2, the V gene TRBV12-3 or TRBV12-4, with D maybe TRBD1 (5 bases). The CDR3 extends over 13 amino acids. V lost 6 bases and J lost 4, with 12 bases in between. CDR3 protein: CASSATASYGYTF. Here the CDR3 DNA reads TGTGCCAGCAGCGCGACAGCTTCCTATGGCTACACCTTC.

The chain uses TRBV19 and TRBJ2-5; TRBD1 matches at 8 bases. Germline V gene sequence: CDR1 LNHDA, CDR2 SQIVND (reference sequence). The CDR3 is made up of 13 amino acids. Unmatched junction bases numbered 1, after V lost 7 bases and J lost 0 bases. CDR3: CASNRGYQETQYF. The CDR3 DNA follows: TGTGCCAGTAACAGGGGGTACCAAGAGACCCAGTACTTC.

The gene calls are TRBV11-2 and TRBJ2-3, with D perhaps TRBD1 (9 bases). The germline CDR1 and CDR2 sequences are SGHAT and FQNNGV. This CDR3 has 17 amino acids. V was trimmed by 4 bases and J by 4 bases, leaving 21 bases between them. In DNA, the CDR3 is TGTGCCAGCAGCTCCCTCGTAGCGGGACAGGGTGCAGATACGCAGTATTTT. Translating gives CASSSLVAGQGADTQYF.

J is TRBJ2-3 and V is TRBV10-3; TRBD2 agrees at 13 bases. The CDR3 totals 15 residues. The germline V gene has CDR1 ENHRY and CDR2 SYGVKD. Germline trimming cut 11 bases from V and 3 bases from J; bases unmatched to any gene: 8. The CDR3 DNA sequence: TGTGCCGTCGGCGGGACTAGCGGGATTACAGATACGCAGTATTTT. Protein: CAVGGTSGITDTQYF.

The chain is built from TRBV24-1 and TRBJ2-3; TRBD2 is a possible D gene (5 bases). V shed 7 bases and J shed 0 bases, with 10 bases lying between them. CDR1 is KGHDR, CDR2 SFDVKD, per germline. The CDR3 runs to 14 residues. CDR3 in amino acids: CATRGGGSTDTQYF. For the CDR3, the DNA is TGTGCCACCAGGGGTGGAGGAAGCACAGATACGCAGTATTTT.

By frequency in the sample, this clone is medium-sized. The rearrangement uses TRBV9 and TRBJ2-7; D unresolved. V was trimmed by 4 bases and J by 1 base, leaving 12 bases between them. The germline V gene encodes CDR1 SGDLS and CDR2 YYNGEE. The CDR3 is 14 amino acids. In nucleotides, the CDR3 is TGTGCCAGCAGCCCGATGGGCAGTTCCTACGAGCAGTACTTC. Amino acids: CASSPMGSSYEQYF.

This chain joins TRBV7-3 and TRBJ2-7; D not resolved. Germline CDR1 and CDR2: SGHTA and FQGTGA. V lost 4 bases and J lost 2, with 21 bases in between. The CDR3 spans 17 residues. In DNA form, the CDR3 reads TGTGCCAGCAGCTCCCAACAATCGGCTCGGAGCCCCTACGAGCAGTACTTC. This gives the protein CASSSQQSARSPYEQYF.